This T cell receptor (beta chain) is from a study of CD8+ T cells in alopecia areata. Treatment given: oral pan-JAK inhibitor, 5-10 mg twice daily. cDNA reverse transcribed from extracted RNA served as the sequencing template. TCRdb's copy holds only in-frame clones and misses some; the assay was immunoSEQ multiplex PCR. The sample holds tens of thousands of clones, roughly 90% seen once. The CDR3 has 13 residues. With 5 bases removed from V and 5 bases from J, the gap between germline ends came to 13 bases. CDR1 is MNHNY, CDR2 SVGAGI, per germline (reference sequence). The source material was CD8+ T cells sorted from blood, sampled at week 24, from a patient treated with tofacitinib. V usage is TRBV6-6 and J usage is TRBJ2-7; D not certain. This clonotype originated in a human donor with alopecia areata. Here the CDR3 reads CASSPYQKDEQYF. CDR3 in DNA: TGTGCCAGCAGTCCGTATCAGAAGGACGAGCAGTACTTC.